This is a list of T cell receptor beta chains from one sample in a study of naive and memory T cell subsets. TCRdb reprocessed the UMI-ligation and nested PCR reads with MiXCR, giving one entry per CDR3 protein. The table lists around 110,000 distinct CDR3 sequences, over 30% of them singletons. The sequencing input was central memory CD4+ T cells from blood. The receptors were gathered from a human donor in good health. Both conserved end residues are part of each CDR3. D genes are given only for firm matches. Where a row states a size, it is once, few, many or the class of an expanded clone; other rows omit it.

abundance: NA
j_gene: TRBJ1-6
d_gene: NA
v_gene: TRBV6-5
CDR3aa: CASSYGTVESPLHF
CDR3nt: TGTGCCAGCAGTTACGGAACAGTAGAATCACCCCTCCACTTC

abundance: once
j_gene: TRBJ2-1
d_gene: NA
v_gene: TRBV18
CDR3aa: CASSPLEGVNNEQFF
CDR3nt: TGTGCCAGCTCACCGCTGGAGGGGGTAAACAATGAGCAGTTCTTC

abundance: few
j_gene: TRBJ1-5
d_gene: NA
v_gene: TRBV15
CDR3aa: CATSSFEGAQHF
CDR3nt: TGTGCCACCAGCTCTTTCGAGGGGGCCCAGCATTTT

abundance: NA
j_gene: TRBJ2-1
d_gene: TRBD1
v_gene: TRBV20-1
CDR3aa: CSARGGQGSNYNEQFF
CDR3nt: TGCAGTGCTAGAGGGGGACAGGGGTCGAACTACAATGAGCAGTTCTTC

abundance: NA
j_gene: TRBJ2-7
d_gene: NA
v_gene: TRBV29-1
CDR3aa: CSVESWQGPYEQYF
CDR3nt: TGCAGCGTTGAAAGTTGGCAGGGACCTTACGAGCAGTACTTC

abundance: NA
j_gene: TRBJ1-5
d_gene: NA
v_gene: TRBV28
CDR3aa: CASSLGQPYQPQHF
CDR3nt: TGTGCCAGCAGTTTAGGACAGCCTTATCAGCCCCAGCATTTT

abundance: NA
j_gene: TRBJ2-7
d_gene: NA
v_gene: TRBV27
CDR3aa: CASSRRDGSYEQYF
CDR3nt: TGTGCCAGCAGTCGCCGGGACGGCTCCTACGAGCAGTACTTC

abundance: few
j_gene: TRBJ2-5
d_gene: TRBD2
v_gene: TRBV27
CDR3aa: CASSERLAGANTQYF
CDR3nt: TGTGCCAGCAGCGAACGACTAGCGGGAGCCAATACCCAGTACTTC

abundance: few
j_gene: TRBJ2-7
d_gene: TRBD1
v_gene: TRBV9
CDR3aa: CASSARTGLVSEQYF
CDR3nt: TGTGCCAGCAGCGCCCGGACAGGGTTGGTTAGCGAGCAGTACTTC

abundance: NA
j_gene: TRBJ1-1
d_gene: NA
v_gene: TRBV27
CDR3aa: CASSLRPSTEAFF
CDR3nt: TGTGCCAGCAGTTTAAGACCTAGCACTGAAGCTTTCTTT

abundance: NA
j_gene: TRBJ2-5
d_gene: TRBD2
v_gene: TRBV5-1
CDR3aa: CASSYWTSGSSYQETQYF
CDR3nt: TGCGCCAGCAGCTACTGGACTAGCGGGAGCAGCTACCAAGAGACCCAGTACTTC

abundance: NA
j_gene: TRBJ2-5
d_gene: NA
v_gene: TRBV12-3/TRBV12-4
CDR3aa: CASRGTQGLETQYF
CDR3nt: TGTGCCAGCCGGGGGACTCAAGGGTTAGAGACCCAGTACTTC

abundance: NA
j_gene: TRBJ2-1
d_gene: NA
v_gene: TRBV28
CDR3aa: CASSPPDGNNEQFF
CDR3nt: TGTGCCAGCAGTCCTCCGGACGGAAACAATGAGCAGTTCTTC

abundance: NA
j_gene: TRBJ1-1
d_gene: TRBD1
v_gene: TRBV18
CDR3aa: CASSPLPRQGKGNTEAFF
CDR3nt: TGTGCCAGCTCACCCCTCCCGAGACAGGGGAAGGGTAACACTGAAGCTTTCTTT

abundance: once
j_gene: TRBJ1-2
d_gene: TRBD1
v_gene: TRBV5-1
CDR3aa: CASSLEVTGAISNYGYTF
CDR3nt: TGCGCCAGCAGCTTGGAGGTGACAGGGGCGATATCTAACTATGGCTACACCTTC

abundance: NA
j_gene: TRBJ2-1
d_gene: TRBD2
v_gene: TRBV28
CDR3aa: CASLGTSGRVGQFF
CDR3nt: TGTGCCAGCCTAGGGACTAGCGGGCGGGTGGGGCAGTTCTTC

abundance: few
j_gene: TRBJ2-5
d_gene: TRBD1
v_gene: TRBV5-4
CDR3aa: CASSLEAGGETQYF
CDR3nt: TGTGCCAGCAGCTTGGAGGCAGGGGGTGAGACCCAGTACTTC

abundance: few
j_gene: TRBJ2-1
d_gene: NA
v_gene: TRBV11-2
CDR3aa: CASSRLVISFGDEQFF
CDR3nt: TGTGCCAGCAGCAGGCTAGTCATCTCATTTGGCGATGAGCAGTTCTTC

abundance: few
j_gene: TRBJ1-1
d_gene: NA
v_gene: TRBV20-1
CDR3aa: CSAREQTTEAFF
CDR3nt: TGCAGTGCTAGAGAACAGACGACTGAAGCTTTCTTT

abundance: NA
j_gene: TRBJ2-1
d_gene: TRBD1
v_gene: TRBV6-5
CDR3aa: CATGGTGVLNEQFF
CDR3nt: TGTGCCACCGGGGGGACAGGGGTTCTCAATGAGCAGTTCTTC

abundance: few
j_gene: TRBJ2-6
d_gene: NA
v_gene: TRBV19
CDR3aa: CASNGGLGANVLTF
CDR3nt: TGTGCCAGTAACGGAGGGTTAGGGGCCAACGTCCTGACTTTC

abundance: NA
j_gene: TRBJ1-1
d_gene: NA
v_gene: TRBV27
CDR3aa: CASSLWGLKDTEAFF
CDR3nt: TGTGCCAGCAGTTTATGGGGGCTAAAGGACACTGAAGCTTTCTTT

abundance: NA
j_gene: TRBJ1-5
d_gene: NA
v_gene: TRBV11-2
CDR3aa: CASSLDRGAQPQHF
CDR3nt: TGTGCCAGCAGCTTAGATCGGGGAGCGCAGCCCCAGCATTTT

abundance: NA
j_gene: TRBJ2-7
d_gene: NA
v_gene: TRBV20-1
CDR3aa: CSASALLGEQYF
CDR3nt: TGCAGTGCTAGCGCCCTTCTCGGCGAGCAGTACTTC